Here is one T cell receptor beta chain with its context. Its target is not known. Time point of the sample: cycle 4 day 1 (C4D1), after six to seven weeks of nivolumab. Every patient experienced relapse after autologous stem cell transplantation, and brentuximab vedotin exposure varied. Sequencing used immunoSEQ multiplex PCR; TCRdb keeps in-frame clones, though not all of them. The sample lists 90,000 or so clones, 78% occurring once. The data originate from a study of PD-1 blockade in classical Hodgkin lymphoma. Trimming took 7 bases from V and 3 from J; bases not matched to a gene: 6. Germline V gives CDR1 SQVTM, CDR2 ANQGSEA. This CDR3 is 13 amino acids long. Whole-study findings and limits: Later analyses included only patients treated at least 1 year post-ASCT. Underlying causes for the observed repertoire differences were not defined, possibly disease activity or prior therapy. It was CD4+ TCR diversity, not CD8+, that rose significantly by C4D1. In newly diagnosed patients, baseline TCR diversity was reportedly below that of healthy donors.

The sequence was obtained from a human donor with classical Hodgkin lymphoma. The source material was peripheral blood mononuclear cells (PBMCs), sampled before the fourth cycle of nivolumab. The rearrangement joins TRBV29-1 to TRBJ2-5, with TRBD1 identical over 9 bases. CDR3 sequence reads: CSGLTGGEETQYF. DNA of the CDR3: TGCAGCGGCTTGACAGGGGGGGAAGAGACCCAGTACTTC. The whole variable domain, filled in from reference TRBV29-1 and TRBJ2-5, reads SAVISQKPSRDICQRGTSLTIQCQVDSQVTMMFWYRQQPGQSLTLIATANQGSEATYESGFVIDKFPISRPNLTFSTLTVSNMSPEDSSIYLCSGLTGGEETQYFGPGTRLLVL.